One sample yielded the 8 T cell receptor beta chains listed below, sequenced in a study of blood T cell repertoires in COVID-19. Using immunoSEQ multiplex PCR, the repertoire was profiled, and TCRdb retains in-frame clones only, with some absent. Among 310,000 or so clones, 80% to 95% were seen once, and the ten largest hold 2.2%. Sequenced material: peripheral blood. All receptors come from a woman aged 30 to 39 with COVID-19, enrolled during active disease.

This rearrangement joins TRBV5-6 to TRBJ2-2, with 8 bases identical to TRBD2. The ends lost 2 bases at V and 8 bases at J; junction bases unmatched: 8. Germline V gene data show CDR1 as SGHDT and CDR2 as YYEEEE. The CDR3 contains 15 residues. This CDR3 reads CASSFRSAGEGELFF. CDR3 nucleotides: TGTGCCAGCAGCTTTCGGTCAGCGGGAGAAGGGGAGCTGTTTTTT.

The chain links TRBV7-9 to TRBJ1-1; the D gene is possibly TRBD1 (6 bases). Deletions cut 3 bases from V and 5 bases from J, with 16 bases between. This CDR3 comprises 15 residues. The germline V gene encodes CDR1 SEHNR and CDR2 FQNEAQ (reference sequence). DNA for the CDR3: TGTGCCAGCAGCTTTTATGGGCAGGGGCAGACTGAAGCTTTCTTT. It codes for CASSFYGQGQTEAFF.

The chain recombines TRBV27 with TRBJ1-5; tentative D call: TRBD1 (6 bases). There are 16 residues in the CDR3. CDR1 is MNHEY, CDR2 SMNVEV, per germline (reference sequence). The V end lost 5 bases, the J end lost 5 bases, and 19 bases lay between the germline ends. CDR3 loop: CASSLLSTGMHQPQHF. The CDR3 coding sequence is TGTGCCAGCAGTCTCCTCTCGACAGGAATGCATCAGCCCCAGCATTTT.

This chain links TRBV6-5 with TRBJ1-1, with 7 bases lining up with TRBD1. The CDR3 covers 15 residues. Germline V gene data show CDR1 as MNHEY and CDR2 as SVGAGI. V lost 2 bases, J lost 4 bases, and 7 bases stayed unmatched. The CDR3: CASSYQPTGSTEAFF. DNA of the CDR3: TGTGCCAGCAGTTACCAACCGACAGGGTCCACTGAAGCTTTCTTT.

The chain couples TRBV19 to TRBJ1-3; D possibly corresponds to TRBD1 (6 bases). Germline CDR1 reads LNHDA; CDR2 reads SQIVND (reference sequence). CDR3 size: 14 residues. V lost 7 bases, J lost 0 bases, and 10 bases lay in between. Here the CDR3 reads CASTPGVSGNTIYF. The CDR3, as DNA: TGTGCCAGTACCCCAGGGGTCTCTGGAAACACCATATATTTT.

The V gene is TRBV12-3 or TRBV12-4, the J gene TRBJ2-1, with 7 bases that match TRBD1. Trimming took 2 bases from V and 10 from J; bases not matched to a gene: 2. The CDR3 covers 12 residues. The CDR3 loop reads CASSLSRGEQFF. CDR3 coding DNA: TGTGCCAGCAGTTTAAGCAGGGGGGAGCAGTTCTTC.

This clone was observed a single time. This rearrangement joins TRBV28 to TRBJ1-5, with D possibly TRBD1 on 6 matching bases. The CDR3 is 14 amino acids. V was clipped by 8 bases and J by 11 bases, with 22 bases between them. Looked up from germline, CDR1 is MDHEN and CDR2 is SYDVKM. DNA for the CDR3: TGTGCCAGCGGGGGCACAGGGACATCCATGGCCCAGCATTTT. Protein: CASGGTGTSMAQHF.

The V call is TRBV19, the J call TRBJ2-3; perhaps TRBD1 as D (6 bases). The CDR3 contains 15 residues. Germline V gene data show CDR1 as LNHDA and CDR2 as SQIVND (reference sequence). Trimming stripped 2 bases from V and 4 bases from J, with 13 bases between. For the CDR3, the DNA is TGTGCCAGTAGTATAACGCAGGGGTTCTCAGATACGCAGTATTTT. This gives the protein CASSITQGFSDTQYF.